This T cell receptor (beta chain) was found in a study of blood T cell repertoires in COVID-19. Study-wide context: Acute-phase and convalescent COVID-19 samples originated in the United States, Italy and Spain. The analysed material was cDNA or gDNA that came from T cells, B-cell-depleted T cells, or PBMCs.

In the study's own analysis: Quantification of nucleated cells was approximated via reference gene primer amplification. Method: immunoSEQ multiplex PCR; TCRdb's copy keeps in-frame clones and lacks some. V and J calls plus clone size are reproduced from that table; the DNA served to infer D and trimming. The profile shows around 270,000 clones, less than 90% of them singletons. Germline trimming cut 2 bases from V and 14 bases from J; bases unmatched to any gene: 10. Per germline, CDR1 SNHLY and CDR2 FYNNEI. The CDR3 totals 15 residues. This clonotype was sampled from a man aged 25-45 years with active or convalescent COVID-19. The chain carries TRBV2 and TRBJ2-5; 14 bases are a match to TRBD2. Source material: peripheral blood. CDR3 protein: CASSESRTSGGLPYF. The DNA of the CDR3 is TGTGCCAGCAGTGAAAGTCGGACTAGCGGGGGGCTACCATACTTC.